The clone carrying this T cell receptor (beta chain) was counted many times. The antigen is undetermined. The V end was cut by 1 base, the J end by 8 bases, with 12 bases between. The CDR3 has 14 amino acids. Germline lookup yields CDR1 ENHRY and CDR2 SYGVKD. These data originate in a study of T cells in Graves' hyperthyroidism and ophthalmopathy. Study results and limitations: In simple terms, a model built on 13 V-J features told ophthalmopathy apart from stable hyperthyroidism.

TCR beta CDR3 sequences were amplified from RNA transcripts. During a first-round RT-PCR of the TCR CDR3, the HTBI primer set was used. TCRdb analysed the multiplex PCR reads with MiXCR anew, one entry per CDR3 protein. Of around 340,000 distinct CDR3 sequences listed, about 15% were seen once; the top ten hold almost 35%. Uncontrolled infection, other autoimmune disease, pregnancy or lactation led to exclusion. Fresh peripheral blood, around 10 ml of it, supplied the PBMCs. Sequences were obtained from blood. This clonotype was obtained from a woman in her thirties with Graves' hyperthyroidism that later progressed to Graves' ophthalmopathy. This sequence joins TRBV10-3 and TRBJ2-1; D is unclear. The CDR3 here is CAISELYSEHEQFF. The CDR3 DNA sequence: TGTGCCATCAGTGAGTTATATAGTGAACATGAGCAGTTCTTC.